The 17 T cell receptor beta chains in this list originate from one sample, sequenced in a study of blood T cells in healthy people across ages. PCR was performed a second time for roughly 6 to 12 cycles using a sample-barcoded 5' primer and a J-beta primer mix. MiXCR, applied by TCRdb to the 5' RACE reads, yields one record per CDR3 protein. The sample contains about 670,000 distinct CDR3 sequences, 40% to 65% of which appear only once. The sample comprised blood. Source of these receptors: a woman of 80 years or more in good health.

Only a few counts were recorded for this clonotype. The CDR3 is CSARRPTAGANEQFF. For the CDR3, the DNA is TGCAGTGCTAGGCGTCCGACAGCCGGTGCGAATGAGCAGTTCTTC. The chain uses TRBV20-1 and TRBJ2-1; tentative D call: TRBD1 (5 bases). Germline loops: CDR1 DFQATT, CDR2 SNEGSKA (reference sequence). The CDR3 sequence is 15 residues long. The V gene lost 3 bases and the J gene lost 7 bases, with 19 bases spanning the gap.

The table lists this clonotype with a few counts. This may be a read error: a much more frequent sequence differs by one nucleotide. The CDR3 DNA reads as TGTGCCACCACCCCTGGGCGACCGTACCAAGAGACCCAGTACTTC. This codes for CATTPGRPYQETQYF. The gene calls are TRBV6-8 and TRBJ2-5; no definite D call. The germline V and J ends were trimmed by 10 bases and 0 bases, with 18 bases remaining between them. Germline V CDR1 and CDR2: MNHGY, SAAAGT. This CDR3 contains 15 residues.

This clonotype was recorded at least ten times. The chain has TRBV7-3 and TRBJ2-1, with TRBD2 matching 8 bases. Unmatched junction bases numbered 3, after V lost 1 base and J lost 1 base. CDR3 length: 16 amino acids. Germline V gene data show CDR1 as SGHTA and CDR2 as FQGTGA. CDR3 residues: CASSLSGTRSYNEQFF. The CDR3 DNA reads as TGTGCCAGCAGCTTAAGTGGGACTAGATCCTACAATGAGCAGTTCTTC.

Written as DNA, the CDR3 is TGCAGTGCCTCAACGACAGGGGTGAACTATGGCTACACCTTC. This gives the protein CSASTTGVNYGYTF. The chain is built from TRBV20-1 and TRBJ1-2, with 8 bases aligning to TRBD1. Germline lookup yields CDR1 DFQATT and CDR2 SNEGSKA (reference sequence). This CDR3 region has 14 residues. V lost 6 bases, J lost 2 bases, and 8 bases stayed unmatched.

V is TRBV29-1 and J is TRBJ2-3, with no clear D. CDR1 and CDR2 (germline): SQVTM, ANQGSEA. The CDR3 is 12 amino acids. Trimming removed 5 bases at V and 3 bases at J, with 9 bases between. The chain's CDR3 is CSVLMPTDTQYF. The CDR3 region has the DNA TGCAGCGTTCTGATGCCTACAGATACGCAGTATTTT.

This clonotype was seen just once. This chain joins TRBV18 and TRBJ1-4, with D uncertain. V was clipped by 4 bases and J by 5 bases, with 11 bases between them. Germline CDR1 reads KGHSH; CDR2 reads LQKENI. The CDR3 covers 14 residues. The CDR3 DNA is TGTGCCAGCTCACACGGGGTAGAAAATGAAAAACTGTTTTTT. Amino acid sequence: CASSHGVENEKLFF.

CDR3 in amino acids: CSVLIQGKGGDEQYF. The CDR3 DNA sequence: TGCAGCGTCCTAATACAGGGTAAGGGAGGCGACGAGCAGTACTTC. The genes are TRBV29-1 and TRBJ2-7; D possibly matches TRBD1 or TRBD2 (6 bases each). The CDR3 runs to 15 residues. V was pared by 6 bases and J by 5 bases, with 23 bases between. The V gene's germline CDR1 is SQVTM and CDR2 ANQGSEA.

The rearrangement joins TRBV29-1 to TRBJ2-7; D is unclear. Germline values: CDR1 SQVTM, CDR2 ANQGSEA. V was shortened by 4 bases and J by 0 bases, with 7 bases between the two germline ends. The length of the CDR3 is 12 residues. CDR3 amino acids: CSVADPSYEQYF. For the CDR3, the DNA is TGCAGCGTTGCTGACCCCTCCTACGAGCAGTACTTC.

The chain recombines TRBV29-1 with TRBJ1-1; D perhaps matches TRBD1 (6 bases). The CDR3 sequence is 11 residues long. V lost 6 bases, J lost 7 bases, and 12 bases lay in between. CDR1 SQVTM and CDR2 ANQGSEA come from the germline V gene. CDR3 loop: CSVREQGEAFF. The CDR3 region has the DNA TGCAGCGTGCGGGAACAGGGTGAAGCTTTCTTT.

About this clonotype itself: Its ends do not fully match the called genes, so a read error is possible. The chain uses TRBV29-1 and TRBJ1-2; TRBD1 is a possible D gene (5 bases). Germline V CDR1 and CDR2: SQVTM, ANQGSEA. This CDR3 has 14 residues. The CDR3 spells CSVTGLGDAYGHTF. The CDR3 bases are TGCAGCGTTACTGGCTTGGGGGACGCGTATGGCCACACCTTC. The full variable domain, in which reference TRBV29-1 and TRBJ1-2 provide the parts outside the CDR3, is SAVISQKPSRDICQRGTSLTIQCQVDSQVTMMFWYRQQPGQSLTLIATANQGSEATYESGFVIDKFPISRPNLTFSTLTVSNMSPEDSSIYLCSVTGLGDAYGHTFGSGTRLTVV.

This clonotype was recorded once. This chain links TRBV5-1 with TRBJ2-3; tentatively, D is TRBD2 (6 bases). Germline V lookup: CDR1 SGHRS, CDR2 YFSETQ. The CDR3 runs 19 residues. V was pared by 0 bases and J by 2 bases, with 22 bases between. The CDR3 DNA reads as TGCGCCAGCAGCTTGGGGAGGGAGTCCGCCTTGTTGAACACAGATACGCAGTATTTT. This translates into CASSLGRESALLNTDTQYF. The complete variable domain, with remaining parts taken from reference TRBV5-1 and TRBJ2-3, reads KAGVTQTPRYLIKTRGQQVTLSCSPISGHRSVSWYQQTPGQGLQFLFEYFSETQRNKGNFPGRFSGRQFSNSRSEMNVSTLELGDSALYLCASSLGRESALLNTDTQYFGPGTRLTVL.

This clonotype occurred a few times. The rearrangement uses TRBV28 and TRBJ2-5; D possibly uses TRBD1 or TRBD2 (5 bases each). CDR3 length equals 15 residues. Germline V gene sequence: CDR1 MDHEN, CDR2 SYDVKM. Trimming removed 5 bases at V and 5 bases at J, with 18 bases between. Written as DNA, the CDR3 is TGTGCCAGCAGTGCCGGGACCGGCTTTGGGGAGACCCAGTACTTC. Its protein product is CASSAGTGFGETQYF.

This clonotype was seen at least ten times. This rearrangement joins TRBV29-1 to TRBJ1-1; tentative D call: TRBD1 (5 bases). V lost 4 bases, J lost 0 bases, and 6 bases lay in between. The CDR3 loop spans 12 amino acids. The germline CDR1 and CDR2 sequences are SQVTM and ANQGSEA. The CDR3 reads CSVGGVNTEAFF. DNA of the CDR3: TGCAGCGTTGGAGGGGTGAACACTGAAGCTTTCTTT.

The chain recombines TRBV25-1 with TRBJ2-5; 12 positions agree with TRBD1. Trimming removed 4 bases from V and 5 bases from J; junction bases left unmatched: 5. Germline CDR1 is MGHDK and CDR2 is SYGVNS. The CDR3 consists of 15 residues. The CDR3 protein is CASSAPGTGGETQYF. The CDR3 bases are TGTGCCAGCAGTGCCCCCGGGACAGGGGGCGAGACCCAGTACTTC.

This clonotype occurred many times. J is TRBJ2-1 and V is TRBV9, with unresolved D. Germline CDR1 and CDR2: SGDLS and YYNGEE. V was shortened by 0 bases and J by 1 base, with 8 bases between the two germline ends. This CDR3 has 15 amino acids. CDR3 sequence: CASSVASPSYNEQFF. CDR3 in DNA: TGTGCCAGCAGCGTAGCGAGTCCTTCCTACAATGAGCAGTTCTTC.

On this clonotype itself: A read error may account for a junction end that differs from germline. The CDR3 DNA reads TGTGCCAGCACCAGGACCGTCTTCTACAATGGGCAGTTCTTC. Translated: CASTRTVFYNGQFF. The chain carries TRBV6-2 or TRBV6-3 and TRBJ2-1; D remains ambiguous. This CDR3 contains 14 residues. CDR1 is MNHEY and CDR2 is SVGEGT in the germline V gene.

Worth noting for this clonotype: One end of the junction does not line up with germline, which may come from a read error. The chain carries TRBV7-3 and TRBJ2-7; 10 bases match TRBD2. Germline V gene data show CDR1 as SGHTA and CDR2 as FQGTGA. This CDR3 spans 16 amino acids. The CDR3 loop is CACSLTPLAGVNEQYF. The CDR3 bases are TGTGCCTGCAGCTTAACCCCCCTAGCGGGAGTAAATGAGCAGTACTTC. Full variable domain (outside the CDR3, taken from reference TRBV7-3 and TRBJ2-7): GAGVSQTPSNKVTEKGKYVELRCDPISGHTALYWYRQSLGQGPEFLIYFQGTGAADDSGLPNDRFFAVRPEGSVSTLKIQRTERGDSAVYLCACSLTPLAGVNEQYFGPGTRLTVT.